Sequencing of this TCR beta chain was carried out in a study of OX40 agonist ivuxolimab in advanced cancers. Study details: Past anti-PD-1, anti-PD-L1 or anti-CTLA-4 therapy was accepted, and roughly 38% had received some. Partial responses were achieved by three patients, of whom one had hepatocellular carcinoma and two had cutaneous melanoma.

Germline assignment: CDR1 SGDLS and CDR2 YYNGEE. V lost 3 bases and J 0 bases, leaving 5 bases between the germline ends. CDR3 length: 13 residues. The data were produced by immunoSEQ multiplex PCR, yet TCRdb's version contains in-frame clones alone and is incomplete. The table lists approximately 44,000 clones, 91% of them singletons. Overall study findings and caveats: Not determined was the antigen specificity of the expanded peripheral T cells. On average, CD8+ T cells showed a greater number of expanded clones than CD4+.

As regards this clone: Antigen unknown.

Sequencing used CD4+ or CD8+ T cells sorted from blood, obtained in a trial of the OX40 agonist ivuxolimab. The TCR comes from an adult with an advanced solid tumor such as melanoma, head and neck, liver or kidney cancer. The chain is built from TRBV9 and TRBJ2-3; D ambiguous. CDR3 residues: CASSAQSTDTQYF. The CDR3 DNA reads TGTGCCAGCAGCGCACAAAGCACAGATACGCAGTATTTT.